This T cell receptor (beta chain) was profiled in a study of T cell changes during pregnancy in multiple sclerosis. Sequencing was performed with immunoSEQ multiplex PCR; in TCRdb, only in-frame clones are kept and a portion is missing. The table has about 41,000 clones, around 90% seen once. This CDR3 region has 14 residues. V was clipped by 2 bases and J by 6 bases; unmatched bases: 0. Germline loops: CDR1 MNHEY, CDR2 SMNVEV (reference sequence). The input for sequencing was CD8+ T cells from peripheral blood mononuclear cells, taken in the first trimester of pregnancy. The clonotype was recovered from a female donor with multiple sclerosis, enrolled in a pregnancy study. This chain links TRBV27 with TRBJ2-1; the match to TRBD2 covers 11 bases. The CDR3 spells CASSLLAGGNEQFF. In DNA, the CDR3 is TGTGCCAGCAGTTTACTAGCGGGAGGCAATGAGCAGTTCTTC.